What follows are 23 T cell receptor beta chains derived from one specimen sequenced in a study of human T cells and chemical hapten exposure. Time point meaning: patch test 1, 2 weeks after DPC sensitization. Treatment given: therapeutic diphenylcyclopropenone sensitization with weekly scalp DPC. Each CDR3 protein is one row after TCRdb ran MiXCR on the RACE reads. The sample consists of around 77,000 distinct CDR3 sequences, 9.8% of them appearing once. The starting material was whole blood, obtained in connection with sensitization to the hapten diphenylcyclopropenone (DPC). The source of these receptors is a woman between 35 and 50 years old with alopecia areata. Some clones in this sample may be carry-over from other donors' samples.

This clonotype has ten or more counts. The rearrangement joins TRBV27 to TRBJ2-1; 11 bases are a match to TRBD1. V was clipped by 5 bases and J by 9 bases; unmatched bases: 6. Germline assignment: CDR1 MNHEY and CDR2 SMNVEV (reference sequence). CDR3 length: 14 residues. The CDR3 region has the DNA TGTGCCAGCAGTCAATGGACAGGGGGCGGTGAGCAGTTCTTC. Translation: CASSQWTGGGEQFF.

As regards this clonotype: This may stem from a read error, because a much larger clone lies one nucleotide away. This chain joins TRBV10-3 and TRBJ1-2, with D perhaps TRBD1 (5 bases). The CDR3 has 15 residues. Germline-derived CDR1 and CDR2 are ENHRY and SYGVKD. Between the trimmed V and J ends, which lost 4 bases and 4 bases, there was a span of 16 bases. The CDR3 reads CAISAWDGDIYGYTF. For the CDR3, the DNA is TGTGCCATCAGTGCCTGGGACGGCGATATCTATGGCTACACCTTC.

The chain combines TRBV6-4 with TRBJ2-2, with D unclear. The CDR3 sequence is 14 residues long. Looked up from germline, CDR1 is MRHNA and CDR2 is SNTAGT. The V end was cut by 8 bases, the J end by 6 bases, with 16 bases between. The CDR3 loop reads CASAPDPKSGELFF. For the CDR3, the DNA is TGTGCCAGCGCGCCAGACCCTAAATCCGGGGAGCTGTTTTTT.

Many counts were recorded for this clonotype. The chain joins TRBV10-3 to TRBJ2-1; 9 nucleotides match TRBD2. The CDR3 totals 16 residues. Losses at the gene ends were 5 bases for V and 8 bases for J; bases not matched to a gene: 13. The germline V gene has CDR1 ENHRY and CDR2 SYGVKD. The CDR3 DNA follows: TGTGCCATCAGTATCGGCGGGGGGGCGGGAGCTGATGAGCAGTTCTTC. Translated, it gives CAISIGGGAGADEQFF.

The table lists this clonotype with many counts. This chain uses TRBV12-3 or TRBV12-4 with TRBJ1-1; D not resolved. This CDR3 is 12 amino acids long. V lost 5 bases and J 3 bases, leaving 7 bases between the germline ends. CDR3 nucleotides: TGTGCCAGCAGTCTCCGGGACACTGAAGCTTTCTTT. Translation gives CASSLRDTEAFF.

The CDR3, as DNA: TGTGCCAGCAGCCCCCAGCTGAACACTGAAGCTTTCTTT. Translated: CASSPQLNTEAFF. The chain combines TRBV11-2 with TRBJ1-1; D not resolved. V was pared by 5 bases and J by 0 bases, with 7 bases between. Per the germline V gene, CDR1 is SGHAT and CDR2 is FQNNGV. This CDR3 has 13 residues.

Regarding this clonotype: A much larger clone is a single base away; this may be a read error. The chain couples TRBV4-1 to TRBJ1-5; tentative D call: TRBD1 (5 bases). Trimming stripped 5 bases from V and 5 bases from J, with 19 bases between. This CDR3 has 16 amino acids. Germline V lookup: CDR1 MGHRA, CDR2 YSYEKL. CDR3 in DNA: TGCGCCAGCAGCGCCCAAACAGGCAGGGTCTATCAGCCCCAGCATTTT. This sequence encodes CASSAQTGRVYQPQHF.

The rearrangement uses TRBV11-2 and TRBJ2-5, with D perhaps TRBD2 (5 bases). There are 14 residues in the CDR3. Germline V gene lookup returns CDR1 SGHAT and CDR2 FQNNGV. The germline V and J ends were trimmed by 6 bases and 1 base, with 12 bases remaining between them. CDR3 nucleotides: TGTGCCAGCAGGGTTACGGGATCCCAAGAGACCCAGTACTTC. Protein: CASRVTGSQETQYF. Combining the CDR3 with reference TRBV11-2 and TRBJ2-5 gives the whole variable domain EAGVAQSPRYKIIEKRQSVAFWCNPISGHATLYWYQQILGQGPKLLIQFQNNGVVDDSQLPKDRFSAERLKGVDSTLKIQPAKLEDSAVYLCASRVTGSQETQYFGPGTRLLVL.

Ten or more counts support this clonotype. The rearrangement links TRBV4-2 to TRBJ2-1; D remains ambiguous. Trimming removed 0 bases from V and 5 bases from J, with 14 bases in between. The germline V gene encodes CDR1 LGHNA and CDR2 YNFKEQ. The CDR3 length is 16 residues. CDR3 residues: CASSQEAYLVNNEQFF. The DNA for the CDR3 is TGTGCCAGCAGCCAAGAGGCCTACCTGGTGAACAATGAGCAGTTCTTC.

This clonotype was found a few times. The gene calls are TRBV28 and TRBJ2-7; D might be TRBD1 or TRBD2, each matching 6 bases. The CDR3 runs 13 residues. Germline CDR1 and CDR2: MDHEN and SYDVKM. Between the trimmed V and J ends, which lost 7 bases and 5 bases, there was a span of 15 bases. The CDR3 loop reads CASNGGHVDEQYF. As DNA, the CDR3 is TGTGCCAGCAATGGGGGGCACGTGGACGAGCAGTACTTC.

The sample holds a few counts of this clonotype. The genes are TRBV28 and TRBJ2-5, with D possibly TRBD1 on 6 matching bases. The CDR3 loop spans 14 amino acids. Trimming stripped 7 bases from V and 5 bases from J, with 17 bases between. Per germline, CDR1 MDHEN and CDR2 SYDVKM. The CDR3 DNA sequence: TGTGCCAGCAACCTGCAGGGGAGTGGGGAGACCCAGTACTTC. Translation: CASNLQGSGETQYF. Full variable domain (remainder filled in from reference TRBV28 and TRBJ2-5): DVKVTQSSRYLVKRTGEKVFLECVQDMDHENMFWYRQDPGLGLRLIYFSYDVKMKEKGDIPEGYSVSREKKERFSLILESASTNQTSMYLCASNLQGSGETQYFGPGTRLLVL.

V is TRBV10-2 and J is TRBJ2-5, with 7 bases identical to TRBD2. Looked up from germline, CDR1 is WSHSY and CDR2 is SAAADI. The CDR3 contains 15 residues. Trimming at V came to 1 base and at J to 4 bases, leaving 6 bases not matched to a gene. The CDR3 nucleotides are TGCGCCAGCAGTGAGTTTACGGGGGGAAGAGAGACCCAGTACTTC. It yields the protein CASSEFTGGRETQYF.

This clonotype was counted ten times or more. The chain joins TRBV27 to TRBJ1-6; D possibly corresponds to TRBD1 (5 bases). Germline CDR1 and CDR2: MNHEY and SMNVEV (reference sequence). The V end lost 5 bases, the J end lost 7 bases, and 15 bases lay between the germline ends. CDR3 length: 15 residues. The CDR3 DNA follows: TGTGCCAGCAGTCCCCTGGCAGGGACCAATTCACCCCTCCACTTT. Its translation: CASSPLAGTNSPLHF.

This clonotype was seen ten or more times. The genes are TRBV6-5 and TRBJ2-7, with a possible D match to TRBD2 (5 bases). Germline values: CDR1 MNHEY, CDR2 SVGAGI. The V end was cut by 2 bases, the J end by 3 bases, with 11 bases between. The CDR3 loop spans 14 amino acids. The CDR3 reads CASSYRERNYEQYF. Written as DNA, the CDR3 is TGTGCCAGCAGTTACCGGGAAAGGAACTACGAGCAGTACTTC.

This clonotype has ten or more counts. The chain uses TRBV5-1 and TRBJ1-2, with a possible D match to TRBD1 (5 bases). The CDR3 spans 14 residues. Germline assignment: CDR1 SGHRS and CDR2 YFSETQ. V lost 4 bases, J lost 4 bases, and 14 bases lay in between. The CDR3 protein is CASSNGAVGYGYTF. Here the CDR3 DNA reads TGCGCCAGCAGCAACGGGGCCGTCGGCTATGGCTACACCTTC.

This clonotype was observed many times. J is TRBJ1-2 and V is TRBV7-8, with D uncertain. Germline CDR1 reads SGHVS; CDR2 reads FQNEAQ. The V and J ends lost 2 bases and 0 bases respectively, with 10 bases between them. This CDR3 has 15 residues. The CDR3 nucleotides read TGTGCCAGCAGCTTATCGGCAGTTCCTAACTATGGCTACACCTTC. It specifies CASSLSAVPNYGYTF.

This clonotype has at least ten counts. The chain carries TRBV1 and TRBJ2-2; TRBD2 is the table's D call and was not checked against the DNA. TRBV1 is a listed pseudogene. The CDR3 extends over 18 amino acids. The CDR3 region has the DNA TGCACCAGCAGCCAATGGACTAGCGGGGGGGCGGACACCGGGGAGCTGTTTTTT. Translating it yields CTSSQWTSGGADTGELFF.

The chain has TRBV28 and TRBJ1-4; D gene uncertain. This CDR3 region has 12 residues. The germline CDR1 and CDR2 sequences are MDHEN and SYDVKM. Trimming removed 3 bases from V and 10 bases from J, with 9 bases in between. The CDR3 reads CASSLSSGKLFF. CDR3 nucleotide sequence: TGTGCCAGCAGTTTGAGTTCCGGAAAACTGTTTTTT. Supplemented by reference TRBV28 and TRBJ1-4, the full variable domain reads DVKVTQSSRYLVKRTGEKVFLECVQDMDHENMFWYRQDPGLGLRLIYFSYDVKMKEKGDIPEGYSVSREKKERFSLILESASTNQTSMYLCASSLSSGKLFFGSGTQLSVL.

This clonotype was counted many times. The chain uses TRBV6-5 and TRBJ2-5, with D possibly being TRBD1 or TRBD2 (5 bases each). The CDR3 loop spans 15 amino acids. Trimming took 2 bases from V and 0 from J, leaving 10 bases between them. Per the germline V gene, CDR1 is MNHEY and CDR2 is SVGAGI. The CDR3 DNA reads as TGTGCCAGCAGTTACGGGGGTGGCCACCAAGAGACCCAGTACTTC. Its protein is CASSYGGGHQETQYF.

A word on this clonotype: A much larger clone lies one base from this, so it may be a read error. J is TRBJ2-3 and V is TRBV20-1; no reliable D call. The V gene lost 3 bases and the J gene lost 6 bases, with 16 bases spanning the gap. CDR1 and CDR2 from the germline V gene are DFQATT and SNEGSKA (reference sequence). The CDR3 spans 14 residues. In DNA form, the CDR3 reads TGCAGTGCTAGGAGGCAGACGACACGGGATACGCAGTATTTT. Translation gives CSARRQTTRDTQYF.

In this sample, this clonotype turned up a few times. V gene TRBV4-3 combines with J gene TRBJ2-3; 8 bases are shared with TRBD2. This CDR3 region has 17 residues. The V segment lost 0 bases and the J segment 1 base; nucleotides outside the gene matches: 6. CDR1 LGHNA and CDR2 YSLEER come from the germline V gene. The CDR3 sequence is CASSQDLAGGGTDTQYF. CDR3 bases: TGCGCCAGCAGCCAAGATTTGGCGGGGGGCGGCACAGATACGCAGTATTTT.

At least ten counts were recorded for this clonotype. This chain uses TRBV6-2 or TRBV6-3 with TRBJ1-1; no clear D gene. From germline, CDR1 is MNHEY and CDR2 SVGEGT. The CDR3 totals 12 residues. V was cut by 6 bases and J by 7 bases, with 12 bases left in between. DNA for the CDR3: TGTGCCAGCAGCTCCTTCTTAAATGAAGCTTTCTTT. It is translated as CASSSFLNEAFF.

This clonotype was seen ten or more times. The chain is built from TRBV5-4 and TRBJ2-2; D may match TRBD1 or TRBD2 (6 bases each). The germline CDR1 and CDR2 sequences are SGHNT and YYREEE (reference sequence). Trimming removed 2 bases from V and 7 bases from J, with 12 bases in between. This CDR3 contains 14 residues. The CDR3, as DNA: TGTGCCAGCAGCTTAAGGGGGGTCGTCGGGGAGCTGTTTTTT. It is translated as CASSLRGVVGELFF.